This T cell receptor (beta chain) was observed in a study of T cells in Graves' hyperthyroidism and ophthalmopathy. This clonotype was detected ten times or more. The PBMCs studied were ones that came from about 9.9 ml fresh peripheral blood. V lost 5 bases and J lost 6, with 11 bases in between. The CDR3 spans 13 residues. Germline values: CDR1 MDHEN, CDR2 SYDVKM. TCR beta CDR3 regions were amplified from RNA transcripts. The HTBI primer set drove a first-round RT-PCR of the TCR CDR3. TCRdb fed the multiplex PCR reads into MiXCR, producing one record per CDR3 protein. Counted here are over 550,000 distinct CDR3 sequences, roughly a sixth occurring once; the ten biggest clones make up around 19%.

The material sequenced was blood. This chain joins TRBV28 and TRBJ2-4; D is unresolved. The source is a woman under 30 with Graves' hyperthyroidism. In DNA form, the CDR3 reads TGTGCCAGCAGTGGGTTCGGTGGAAACATTCAGTACTTC. Amino acids: CASSGFGGNIQYF.